These 27 T cell receptor beta chains were all obtained from the same sample, sequenced in a study of blood T cell repertoires in COVID-19. Sequenced by immunoSEQ multiplex PCR; TCRdb stores in-frame clones only, minus some. The sample lists about 300,000 clones, roughly 86% occurring once. The sample taken for sequencing was peripheral blood. These receptors all come from a man between 70 and 80 years old with acute or convalescent COVID-19.

This chain joins TRBV5-1 and TRBJ1-1; TRBD1 aligns across 11 bases. The CDR3 is 16 residues long. Germline CDR1 and CDR2: SGHRS and YFSETQ. The V gene end was trimmed by 0 bases and the J gene end by 4 bases; junction bases not matched to a gene: 5. CDR3 coding DNA: TGCGCCAGCAGCTTGGCCCGGACAGGGGGCATCACTGAAGCTTTCTTT. Its translation is CASSLARTGGITEAFF. Full variable domain (rest looked up from reference TRBV5-1 and TRBJ1-1): KAGVTQTPRYLIKTRGQQVTLSCSPISGHRSVSWYQQTPGQGLQFLFEYFSETQRNKGNFPGRFSGRQFSNSRSEMNVSTLELGDSALYLCASSLARTGGITEAFFGQGTRLTVV.

The CDR3 here is CASQDGQVSYEQYF. The CDR3 region has the DNA TGTGCCAGCCAAGACGGACAGGTCTCCTACGAGCAGTACTTC. The chain combines TRBV2 with TRBJ2-7; 7 bases match TRBD1. The CDR3 runs to 14 residues. From germline, CDR1 is SNHLY and CDR2 FYNNEI. With 8 bases clipped from V and 0 bases from J, the junction kept 7 bases outside the gene matches.

Regarding this clone: This specimen includes other DNA sequences encoding the same CDR3. J is TRBJ2-7 and V is TRBV6-2 or TRBV6-3; 7 positions agree with TRBD1. Germline assignment: CDR1 MNHEY and CDR2 SVGEGT. This CDR3 is 12 amino acids long. V lost 5 bases and J lost 6; bases outside the gene matches: 4. DNA for the CDR3: TGTGCCAGCAGTGATAGGGGGCTCGAGCAGTACTTC. Amino acid sequence: CASSDRGLEQYF.

V and J are TRBV14 and TRBJ1-2; D remains ambiguous. CDR3 size: 12 residues. Trimming shortened V by 3 bases and J by 3 bases, and 5 bases separated the two germline ends. Germline lookup yields CDR1 SGHDN and CDR2 FVKESK. CDR3 in amino acids: CASSHGDYGYTF. Written as DNA, the CDR3 is TGTGCCAGCAGCCACGGAGACTATGGCTACACCTTC.

V is TRBV7-9 and J is TRBJ2-1; 11 nucleotides match TRBD2. The CDR3 is 15 residues long. The V segment lost 5 bases and the J segment 4 bases; nucleotides outside the gene matches: 4. CDR1 is SEHNR, CDR2 FQNEAQ, per germline (reference sequence). The CDR3 DNA is TGTGCCAGCAGCCTACTAGCGGGGGAGTACAATGAGCAGTTCTTC. As protein: CASSLLAGEYNEQFF.

This chain links TRBV28 with TRBJ2-5, with 12 bases fitting TRBD2. Germline V gives CDR1 MDHEN, CDR2 SYDVKM. The J segment lost 7 bases and the V segment lost 5 bases, leaving 11 bases of the junction unmatched. The CDR3 spans 16 residues. CDR3 amino acids: CASSLPSGGAIGTQYF. DNA of the CDR3: TGTGCCAGCAGTCTTCCTAGCGGGGGGGCAATCGGGACCCAGTACTTC.

The chain carries TRBV4-3 and TRBJ1-5, with 7 bases that match TRBD1. This CDR3 region has 16 residues. V trimming: 2 bases; J trimming: 2 bases; junction bases outside the gene matches: 6. In germline, CDR1 is LGHNA, CDR2 YSLEER. Here the CDR3 DNA reads TGCGCCAGCAGCCAATTTCTCACAGGGGGCAATCAGCCCCAGCATTTT. Protein: CASSQFLTGGNQPQHF.

This clone has a handful of counts. V usage is TRBV28 and J usage is TRBJ2-3, with 14 bases aligning to TRBD2. This CDR3 spans 19 amino acids. CDR1 MDHEN and CDR2 SYDVKM come from the germline V gene. The junction had 13 bases not matched to a gene; V was cut back by 3 bases and J by 5 bases. CDR3 in amino acids: CASSFPSTRTSGGIDTQYF. In DNA, the CDR3 is TGTGCCAGCAGTTTCCCTTCCACTCGGACTAGCGGGGGGATAGATACGCAGTATTTT.

This sequence joins TRBV27 and TRBJ1-5; 7 bases map to TRBD1. In germline, CDR1 is MNHEY, CDR2 SMNVEV (reference sequence). V lost 6 bases to trimming and J lost 9 bases; unmatched junction nucleotides: 8. The CDR3 covers 13 residues. Written as DNA, the CDR3 is TGTGCCAGCAGCCTAGACAGGGAAACGCCCCAGCATTTT. Translation: CASSLDRETPQHF.

This clone was observed once. V gene TRBV3-1 (or the pseudogene TRBV3-2) combines with J gene TRBJ1-4; possibly TRBD1 for D (5 bases). CDR1 LGHDT and CDR2 YNNKEL come from the germline V gene (reference sequence). Deletions cut 2 bases from V and 8 bases from J, with 12 bases between. The CDR3 totals 14 residues. Here the CDR3 reads CASSQNRGIEKLFF. The CDR3 nucleotides read TGTGCCAGCAGCCAAAATAGGGGTATCGAAAAACTGTTTTTT.

V and J are TRBV4-1 and TRBJ1-4; TRBD1 matches at 7 bases. V gave up 3 bases and J gave up 6 bases; unmatched junction bases: 7. Per the germline V gene, CDR1 is MGHRA and CDR2 is YSYEKL. The CDR3 spans 15 residues. CDR3 coding DNA: TGCGCCAGCAGCCAGTCCGGGACAGTAGATGAAAAACTGTTTTTT. This gives the protein CASSQSGTVDEKLFF.

The rearrangement uses TRBV24-1 and TRBJ1-2, with D uncertain. V was trimmed by 9 bases and J by 4 bases, leaving 14 bases between them. This CDR3 is 13 amino acids long. CDR1 is KGHDR and CDR2 is SFDVKD in the germline V gene. CDR3 residues: CATGSGSTYGYTF. In nucleotides, the CDR3 is TGTGCCACCGGTTCTGGGAGCACCTATGGCTACACCTTC.

This chain uses TRBV5-1 with TRBJ2-1; possibly TRBD1 for D (6 bases). The CDR3 covers 16 residues. Trimming removed 4 bases at V and 0 bases at J, with 14 bases between. From germline, CDR1 is SGHRS and CDR2 YFSETQ. The CDR3 DNA reads as TGCGCCAGCAGCGCCCTACAGGGTAGCTCCTACAATGAGCAGTTCTTC. This gives the protein CASSALQGSSYNEQFF.

V is TRBV29-1 and J is TRBJ1-1; D uncertain. Germline V gene data show CDR1 as SQVTM and CDR2 as ANQGSEA. Between the trimmed V and J ends, which lost 1 base and 2 bases, there was a span of 5 bases. CDR3 size: 12 residues. This CDR3 is CSVEVSNTEAFF. CDR3 in DNA: TGCAGCGTTGAAGTCTCCAACACTGAAGCTTTCTTT.

This sequence joins TRBV7-2 and TRBJ2-2; 9 nucleotides agree with TRBD1. This CDR3 spans 16 amino acids. V trimming: 5 bases; J trimming: 0 bases; junction bases outside the gene matches: 4. Germline-derived CDR1 and CDR2 are SGHTA and FQGNSA. The CDR3 is CASSAQGAANTGELFF. The CDR3 DNA reads TGTGCCAGCAGCGCACAGGGGGCGGCGAACACCGGGGAGCTGTTTTTT. Supplemented by reference TRBV7-2 and TRBJ2-2, the full variable domain reads GAGVSQSPSNKVTEKGKDVELRCDPISGHTALYWYRQSLGQGLEFLIYFQGNSAPDKSGLPSDRFSAERTGGSVSTLTIQRTQQEDSAVYLCASSAQGAANTGELFFGEGSRLTVL.

The chain combines TRBV7-3 with TRBJ2-1; TRBD2 aligns across 11 bases. Germline trimming cut 2 bases from V and 7 bases from J; bases unmatched to any gene: 7. This CDR3 is 16 amino acids long. Germline assignment: CDR1 SGHTA and CDR2 FQGTGA. The CDR3 is CASSLGGSGGANEQFF. The CDR3 nucleotides are TGTGCCAGCAGCTTAGGCGGTAGCGGGGGGGCTAATGAGCAGTTCTTC.

The rearrangement joins TRBV5-5 to TRBJ2-1, with 7 positions matching TRBD1. V lost 3 bases to trimming and J lost 5 bases; unmatched junction nucleotides: 11. The germline V gene has CDR1 SGHKS and CDR2 YYEKEE (reference sequence). CDR3 size: 16 residues. The CDR3 DNA sequence: TGTGCCAGCAGCTCCCCGGGGCAGGGGGTCAACAATGAGCAGTTCTTC. It codes for CASSSPGQGVNNEQFF.

This chain uses TRBV24-1 with TRBJ2-5; D possibly corresponds to TRBD2 (6 bases). The CDR3 runs 14 residues. CDR1 is KGHDR, CDR2 SFDVKD, per germline. Trimming removed 2 bases at V and 3 bases at J, with 9 bases between. CDR3 amino acids: CATSDSPGEETQYF. CDR3 in DNA: TGTGCCACCAGTGATTCACCGGGAGAAGAGACCCAGTACTTC.

Here the CDR3 reads CASSPDLEGTQYF. The DNA for the CDR3 is TGTGCCAGCAGCCCCGACCTAGAAGGTACGCAGTATTTT. The rearrangement joins TRBV11-3 to TRBJ2-3; D not certain. Per the germline V gene, CDR1 is SGHNT and CDR2 is YENEEA. V dropped 5 bases and J dropped 8 bases, with 14 bases sitting between them. There are 13 residues in the CDR3. Variable domain in full (rest from reference TRBV11-3 and TRBJ2-3): EAGVVQSPRYKIIEKKQPVAFWCNPISGHNTLYWYLQNLGQGPELLIRYENEEAVDDSQLPKDRFSAERLKGVDSTLKIQPAELGDSAVYLCASSPDLEGTQYFGPGTRLTVL.

This chain uses TRBV1 with TRBJ2-7; the table's D call TRBD2 went unverified against the DNA. TRBV1 constitutes a pseudogene. The length of the CDR3 is 14 residues. CDR3 DNA sequence: TGCACCAGCACAGAGACTAGGGAGCCAAACGAGCAGTACTTC. This sequence encodes CTSTETREPNEQYF.

The rearrangement uses TRBV5-4 and TRBJ2-1; maybe TRBD2 (6 bases). V was cut by 4 bases and J by 10 bases, with 12 bases left in between. The CDR3 contains 12 residues. The germline V gene encodes CDR1 SGHNT and CDR2 YYREEE (reference sequence). CDR3 coding DNA: TGTGCCAGCAGCCGCGGGACCCACGAGCAGTTCTTC. Translated: CASSRGTHEQFF.

The chain couples TRBV6-4 to TRBJ2-1, with 7 bases matching TRBD1. With 6 bases clipped from V and 4 bases from J, the junction kept 21 bases outside the gene matches. The CDR3 totals 19 residues. From germline, CDR1 is MRHNA and CDR2 SNTAGT. The CDR3: CASRTRTGLSHNAYNEQFF. CDR3 coding DNA: TGTGCCAGCAGGACCAGGACAGGTCTTTCGCACAACGCATACAATGAGCAGTTCTTC.

This clone has only a few counts. The chain has TRBV4-3 and TRBJ2-3, with 9 bases aligning to TRBD2. This CDR3 has 16 amino acids. Germline-derived CDR1 and CDR2 are LGHNA and YSLEER. The trim removed 1 base at V and 4 bases at J, leaving 6 bases unmatched. The CDR3 DNA follows: TGCGCCAGCAGCCAAGGGGGCGGGGGGGCGCCAGATACGCAGTATTTT. Amino acids: CASSQGGGGAPDTQYF.

V usage is TRBV19 and J usage is TRBJ2-2, with 11 bases that match TRBD2. Germline CDR1 reads LNHDA; CDR2 reads SQIVND (reference sequence). Trimming at V came to 7 bases and at J to 2 bases, leaving 3 bases not matched to a gene. The CDR3 sequence is 15 residues long. The CDR3 sequence is CASTGLAANTGELFF. In DNA form, the CDR3 reads TGTGCCAGTACGGGACTAGCGGCAAACACCGGGGAGCTGTTTTTT.

This chain joins TRBV6-6 and TRBJ1-1; D gene ambiguous. V was cut by 5 bases and J by 3 bases, with 13 bases left in between. The germline CDR1 and CDR2 sequences are MNHNY and SVGAGI (reference sequence). The length of the CDR3 is 14 residues. CDR3 residues: CASSGRPEDTEAFF. For the CDR3, the DNA is TGTGCCAGCAGTGGCCGCCCCGAAGACACTGAAGCTTTCTTT.

The rearrangement uses TRBV2 and TRBJ1-5, with D maybe TRBD1 (6 bases). V was clipped by 7 bases and J by 4 bases, with 11 bases between them. The length of the CDR3 is 13 residues. Germline CDR1 is SNHLY and CDR2 is FYNNEI. The CDR3 DNA reads as TGTGCCAGCAACCCTGGACAGAATCAGCCCCAGCATTTT. Protein product: CASNPGQNQPQHF. The variable domain in full, with the rest retrieved from reference TRBV2 and TRBJ1-5, is EPEVTQTPSHQVTQMGQEVILRCVPISNHLYFYWYRQILGQKVEFLVSFYNNEISEKSEIFDDQFSVERPDGSNFTLKIRSTKLEDSAMYFCASNPGQNQPQHFGDGTRLSIL.

As regards this clone: The germline gene is not matched at one end of the junction; a read error may be the cause. The chain has TRBV7-2 and TRBJ2-1; 8 bases line up with TRBD2. The CDR3 totals 14 residues. Germline CDR1 SGHTA, CDR2 FQGNSA. The CDR3: CASSPGRAYSEQFF. For the CDR3, the DNA is TGTGCCAGCAGCCCCGGGAGGGCCTACAGTGAGCAGTTCTTC.